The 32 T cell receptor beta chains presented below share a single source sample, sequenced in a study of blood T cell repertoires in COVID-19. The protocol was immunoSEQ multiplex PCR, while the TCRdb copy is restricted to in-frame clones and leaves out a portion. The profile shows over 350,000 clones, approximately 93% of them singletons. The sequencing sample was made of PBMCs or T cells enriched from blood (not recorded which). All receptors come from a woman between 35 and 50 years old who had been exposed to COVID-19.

The CDR3 here is CASSLGETSGYTF. The CDR3 DNA is TGTGCCAGCAGCTTGGGCGAAACAAGTGGCTACACCTTC. The chain combines TRBV7-9 with TRBJ1-2; D not certain. Trimming took off 3 bases at V and 7 bases at J, with 12 bases between the two ends. The length of the CDR3 is 13 residues. Per germline, CDR1 SEHNR and CDR2 FQNEAQ (reference sequence).

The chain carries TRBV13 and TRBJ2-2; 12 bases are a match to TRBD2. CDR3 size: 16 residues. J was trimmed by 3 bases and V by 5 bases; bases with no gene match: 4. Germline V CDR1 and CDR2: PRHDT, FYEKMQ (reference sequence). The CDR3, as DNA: TGTGCCAGCAGCGACGGACTAGCGGGATACACCGGGGAGCTGTTTTTT. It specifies CASSDGLAGYTGELFF.

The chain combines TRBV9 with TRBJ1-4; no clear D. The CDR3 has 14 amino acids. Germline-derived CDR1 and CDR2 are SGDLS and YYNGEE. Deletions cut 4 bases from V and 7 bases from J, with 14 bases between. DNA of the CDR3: TGTGCCAGCAGCCGCCGGGGAGGTTTTGAAAAACTGTTTTTT. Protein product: CASSRRGGFEKLFF.

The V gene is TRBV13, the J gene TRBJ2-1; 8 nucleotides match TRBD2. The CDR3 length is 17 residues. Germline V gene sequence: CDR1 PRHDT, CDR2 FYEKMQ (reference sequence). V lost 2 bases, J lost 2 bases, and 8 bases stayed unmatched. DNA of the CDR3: TGTGCCAGCAGCTTATCCCCCGGCGGGGGGCCCTACAATGAGCAGTTCTTC. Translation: CASSLSPGGGPYNEQFF.

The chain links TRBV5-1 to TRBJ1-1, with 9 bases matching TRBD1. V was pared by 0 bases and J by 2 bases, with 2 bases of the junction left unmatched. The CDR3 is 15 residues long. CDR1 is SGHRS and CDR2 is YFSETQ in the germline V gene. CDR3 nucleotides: TGCGCCAGCAGCTTGGAGACAGGGGGTAACACTGAAGCTTTCTTT. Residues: CASSLETGGNTEAFF.

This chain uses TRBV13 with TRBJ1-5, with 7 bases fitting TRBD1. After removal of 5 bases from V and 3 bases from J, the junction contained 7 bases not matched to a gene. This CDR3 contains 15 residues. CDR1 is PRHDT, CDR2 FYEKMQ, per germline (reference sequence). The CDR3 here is CASSHRDSLNQPQHF. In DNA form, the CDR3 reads TGTGCCAGCAGCCATCGGGACAGCCTCAATCAGCCCCAGCATTTT.

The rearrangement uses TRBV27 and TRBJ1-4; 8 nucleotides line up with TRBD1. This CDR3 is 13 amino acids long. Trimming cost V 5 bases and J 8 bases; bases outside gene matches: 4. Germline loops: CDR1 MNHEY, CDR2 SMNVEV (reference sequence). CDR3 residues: CASSPGQAEKLFF. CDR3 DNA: TGTGCCAGCAGTCCGGGACAGGCGGAAAAACTGTTTTTT.

CDR3 nucleotide sequence: TGTGCCAGCTCACCAGTACAGGGGGCTTCCGATCGCTACACCTTC. Its protein product is CASSPVQGASDRYTF. The J gene is TRBJ1-2, the V gene TRBV18, with TRBD1 matching 9 bases. V dropped 2 bases and J dropped 9; count of bases not matched to a gene: 10. This CDR3 contains 15 residues. The germline CDR1 and CDR2 sequences are KGHSH and LQKENI.

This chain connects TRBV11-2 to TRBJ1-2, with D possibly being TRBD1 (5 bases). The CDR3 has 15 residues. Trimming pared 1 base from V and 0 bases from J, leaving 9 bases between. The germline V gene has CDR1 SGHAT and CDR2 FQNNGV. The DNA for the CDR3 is TGTGCCAGCAGCTTAGTGGGGGGGACTAACTATGGCTACACCTTC. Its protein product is CASSLVGGTNYGYTF.

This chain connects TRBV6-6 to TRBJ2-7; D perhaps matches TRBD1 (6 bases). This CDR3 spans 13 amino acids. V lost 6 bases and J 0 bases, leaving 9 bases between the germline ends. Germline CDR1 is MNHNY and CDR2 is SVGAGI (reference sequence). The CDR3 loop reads CASRNRVSYEQYF. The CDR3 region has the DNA TGTGCCAGCAGAAACAGGGTCTCCTACGAGCAGTACTTC.

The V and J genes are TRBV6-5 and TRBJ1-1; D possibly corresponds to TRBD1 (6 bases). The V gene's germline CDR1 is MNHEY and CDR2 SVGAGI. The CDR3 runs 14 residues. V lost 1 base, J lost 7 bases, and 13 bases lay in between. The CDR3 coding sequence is TGTGCCAGCAGTTACTTGCCTCAGGGGAGTGAAGCTTTCTTT. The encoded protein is CASSYLPQGSEAFF.

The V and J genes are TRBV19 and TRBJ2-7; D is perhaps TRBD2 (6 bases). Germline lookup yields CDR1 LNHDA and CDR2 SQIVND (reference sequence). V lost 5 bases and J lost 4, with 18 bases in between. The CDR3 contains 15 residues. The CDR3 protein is CASSATGTGTYEQYF. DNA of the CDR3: TGTGCCAGTAGTGCTACCGGGACTGGGACGTACGAGCAGTACTTC.

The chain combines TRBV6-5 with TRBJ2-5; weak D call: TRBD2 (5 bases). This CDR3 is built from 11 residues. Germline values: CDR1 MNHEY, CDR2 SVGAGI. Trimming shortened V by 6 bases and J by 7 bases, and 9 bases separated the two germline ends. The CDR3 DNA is TGTGCCAGCAGCCACCGGGGGACCCAGTACTTC. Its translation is CASSHRGTQYF.

DNA for the CDR3: TGTGCCAGTGGAGGGTGGGGAGCGGATGAGCAGTTCTTC. Encoded protein: CASGGWGADEQFF. V is TRBV19 and J is TRBJ2-1; D might be TRBD2 (6 bases). This CDR3 region has 13 residues. Trimming cost V 8 bases and J 8 bases, with 16 bases left between them. The germline CDR1 and CDR2 sequences are LNHDA and SQIVND (reference sequence).

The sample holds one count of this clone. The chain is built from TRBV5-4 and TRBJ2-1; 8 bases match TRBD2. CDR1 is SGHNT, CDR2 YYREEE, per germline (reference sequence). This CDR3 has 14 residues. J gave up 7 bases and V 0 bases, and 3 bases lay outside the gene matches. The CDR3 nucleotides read TGTGCCAGCAGCTTGGAGGTAGCGGGGAATGAGCAGTTCTTC. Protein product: CASSLEVAGNEQFF.

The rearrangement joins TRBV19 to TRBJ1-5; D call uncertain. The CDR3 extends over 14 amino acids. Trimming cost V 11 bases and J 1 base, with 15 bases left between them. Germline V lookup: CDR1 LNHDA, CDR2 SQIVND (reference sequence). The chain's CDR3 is CASNRGVSNQPQHF. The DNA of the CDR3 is TGTGCCTCAAACCGGGGAGTAAGCAATCAGCCCCAGCATTTT.

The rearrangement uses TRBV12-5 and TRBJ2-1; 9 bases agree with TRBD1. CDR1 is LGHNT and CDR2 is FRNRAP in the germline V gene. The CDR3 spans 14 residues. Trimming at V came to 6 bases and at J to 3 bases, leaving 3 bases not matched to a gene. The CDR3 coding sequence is TGTGCTAGTGGCCGGGGACAGGGCTACAATGAGCAGTTCTTC. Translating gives CASGRGQGYNEQFF.

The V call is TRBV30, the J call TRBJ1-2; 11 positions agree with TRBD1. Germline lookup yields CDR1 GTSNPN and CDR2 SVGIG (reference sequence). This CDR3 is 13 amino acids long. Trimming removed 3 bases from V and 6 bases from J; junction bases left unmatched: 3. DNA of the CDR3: TGTGCCTGGAGGGACAGGGGGCGCGATGGCTACACCTTC. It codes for CAWRDRGRDGYTF.

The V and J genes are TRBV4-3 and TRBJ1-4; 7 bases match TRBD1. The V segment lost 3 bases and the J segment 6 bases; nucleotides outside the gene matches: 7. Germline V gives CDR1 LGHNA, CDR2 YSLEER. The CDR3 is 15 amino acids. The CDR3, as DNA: TGCGCCAGCAGCCAGGCCCGGGACAGTTATGAAAAACTGTTTTTT. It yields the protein CASSQARDSYEKLFF.

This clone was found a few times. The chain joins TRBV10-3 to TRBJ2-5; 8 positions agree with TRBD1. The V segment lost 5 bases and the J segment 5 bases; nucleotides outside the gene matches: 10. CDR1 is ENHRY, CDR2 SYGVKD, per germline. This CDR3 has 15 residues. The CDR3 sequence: CAISPGGNLAETQYF. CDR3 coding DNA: TGTGCCATCAGTCCAGGGGGCAATCTAGCGGAGACCCAGTACTTC.

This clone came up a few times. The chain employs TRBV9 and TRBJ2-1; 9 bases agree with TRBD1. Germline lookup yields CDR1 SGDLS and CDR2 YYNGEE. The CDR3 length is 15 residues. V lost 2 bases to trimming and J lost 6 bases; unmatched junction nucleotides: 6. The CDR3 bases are TGTGCCAGCAGCGTCTTACCGACAGGGGGCAATGAGCAGTTCTTC. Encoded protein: CASSVLPTGGNEQFF. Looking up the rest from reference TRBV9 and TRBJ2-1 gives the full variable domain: DSGVTQTPKHLITATGQRVTLRCSPRSGDLSVYWYQQSLDQGLQFLIQYYNGEERAKGNILERFSAQQFPDLHSELNLSSLELGDSALYFCASSVLPTGGNEQFFGPGTRLTVL.

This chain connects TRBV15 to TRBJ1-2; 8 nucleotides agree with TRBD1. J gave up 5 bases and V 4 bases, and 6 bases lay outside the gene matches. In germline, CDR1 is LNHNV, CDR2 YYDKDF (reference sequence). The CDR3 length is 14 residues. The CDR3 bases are TGTGCCACCAGCACCGAGACAGGGGAGTATGGCTACACCTTC. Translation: CATSTETGEYGYTF. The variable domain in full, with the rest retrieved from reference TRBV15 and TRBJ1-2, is DAMVIQNPRYQVTQFGKPVTLSCSQTLNHNVMYWYQQKSSQAPKLLFHYYDKDFNNEADTPDNFQSRRPNTSFCFLDIRSPGLGDTAMYLCATSTETGEYGYTFGSGTRLTVV.

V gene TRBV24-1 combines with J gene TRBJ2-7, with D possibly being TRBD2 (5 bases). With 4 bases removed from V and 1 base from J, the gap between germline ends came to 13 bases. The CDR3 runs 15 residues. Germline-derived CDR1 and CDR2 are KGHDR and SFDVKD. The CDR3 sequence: CATSDPRTQSYEQYF. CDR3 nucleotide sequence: TGTGCCACCAGTGACCCCCGGACTCAATCCTACGAGCAGTACTTC.

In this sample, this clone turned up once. For the CDR3, the DNA is TGTGCCAGCTCACCAGTACCGGACAGGTCTGGAAACACCATATATTTT. It translates to CASSPVPDRSGNTIYF. The chain employs TRBV18 and TRBJ1-3; the match to TRBD1 covers 7 bases. Germline-derived CDR1 and CDR2 are KGHSH and LQKENI. The junction had 5 bases not matched to a gene; V was cut back by 2 bases and J by 1 base. The length of the CDR3 is 16 residues.

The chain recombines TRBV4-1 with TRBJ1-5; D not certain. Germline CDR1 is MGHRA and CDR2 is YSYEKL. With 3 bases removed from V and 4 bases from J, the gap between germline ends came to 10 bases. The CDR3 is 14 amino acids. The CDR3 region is CASSHRSYNQPQHF. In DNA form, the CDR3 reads TGCGCCAGCAGCCATAGGAGTTATAATCAGCCCCAGCATTTT.

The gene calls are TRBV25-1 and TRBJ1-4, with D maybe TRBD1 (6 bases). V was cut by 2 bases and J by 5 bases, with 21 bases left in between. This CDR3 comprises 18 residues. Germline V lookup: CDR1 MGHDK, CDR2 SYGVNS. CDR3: CASSERWGRGRGNEKLFF. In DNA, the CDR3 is TGTGCCAGCAGTGAACGCTGGGGCAGGGGACGTGGAAATGAAAAACTGTTTTTT.

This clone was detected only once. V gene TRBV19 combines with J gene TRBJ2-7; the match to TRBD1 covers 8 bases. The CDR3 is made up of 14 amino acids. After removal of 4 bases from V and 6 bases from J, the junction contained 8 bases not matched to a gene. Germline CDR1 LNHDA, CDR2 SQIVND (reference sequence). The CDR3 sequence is CASSRQGAFGEQYF. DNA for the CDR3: TGTGCCAGTAGTAGGCAGGGGGCGTTTGGCGAGCAGTACTTC.

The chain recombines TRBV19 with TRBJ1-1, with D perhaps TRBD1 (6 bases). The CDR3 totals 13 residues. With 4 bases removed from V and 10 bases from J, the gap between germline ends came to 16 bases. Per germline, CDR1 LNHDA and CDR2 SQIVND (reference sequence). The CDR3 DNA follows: TGTGCCAGTAGTACCAAACCCGGGACATCAGCTTTCTTT. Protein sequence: CASSTKPGTSAFF. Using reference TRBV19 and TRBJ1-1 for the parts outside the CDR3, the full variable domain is DGGITQSPKYLFRKEGQNVTLSCEQNLNHDAMYWYRQDPGQGLRLIYYSQIVNDFQKGDIAEGYSVSREKKESFPLTVTSAQKNPTAFYLCASSTKPGTSAFFGQGTRLTVV.

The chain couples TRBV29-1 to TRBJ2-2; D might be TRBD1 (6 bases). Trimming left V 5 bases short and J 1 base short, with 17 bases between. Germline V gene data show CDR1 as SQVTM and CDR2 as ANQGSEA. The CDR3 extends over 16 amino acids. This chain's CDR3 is CSVRGIVGQNTGELFF. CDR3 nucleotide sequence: TGCAGCGTTAGAGGGATCGTGGGACAGAACACCGGGGAGCTGTTTTTT.

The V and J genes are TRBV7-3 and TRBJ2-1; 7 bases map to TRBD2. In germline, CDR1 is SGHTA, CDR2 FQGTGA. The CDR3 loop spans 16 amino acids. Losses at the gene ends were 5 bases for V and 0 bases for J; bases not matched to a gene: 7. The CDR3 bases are TGTGCCAGCAGCCTCAGCGGGACGAGCTCCTACAATGAGCAGTTCTTC. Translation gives CASSLSGTSSYNEQFF.

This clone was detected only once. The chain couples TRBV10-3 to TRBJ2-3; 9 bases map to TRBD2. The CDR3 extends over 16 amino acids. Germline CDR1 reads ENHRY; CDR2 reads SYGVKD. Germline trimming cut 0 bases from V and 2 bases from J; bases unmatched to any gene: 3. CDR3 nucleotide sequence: TGTGCCATCAGTGAGTCGACTAGCGGCTACACAGATACGCAGTATTTT. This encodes CAISESTSGYTDTQYF.

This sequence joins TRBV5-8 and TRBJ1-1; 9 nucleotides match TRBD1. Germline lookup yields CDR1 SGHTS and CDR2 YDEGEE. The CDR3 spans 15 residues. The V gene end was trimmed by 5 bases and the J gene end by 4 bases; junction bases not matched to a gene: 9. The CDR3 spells CASRTGQGVSTEAFF. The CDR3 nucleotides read TGTGCCAGCAGAACGGGACAGGGAGTTTCCACTGAAGCTTTCTTT.